This TCR beta chain was observed in a study of T-cell reconstitution after alpha-beta-depleted transplantation in children. The library targeted TCRbeta and was prepared with unique molecular identifiers. TCRdb independently ran MiXCR on the PCR reads; one entry per CDR3 protein. The sample yields around 800,000 distinct CDR3 sequences, around 17% seen once. Per the germline V gene, CDR1 is MNHNS and CDR2 is SASEGT. V lost 0 bases and J 5 bases, leaving 19 bases between the germline ends. This CDR3 spans 17 amino acids. This TCR was sampled from a male patient under 18 who had a stem cell transplant for acute lymphoblastic leukemia, so the T cells may come from the graft donor. The chain uses TRBV6-1 and TRBJ2-5; D might be TRBD1 or TRBD2, each matching 6 bases. The material was PBMCs, mostly from graft donor cells, obtained 360 days after TCRalphabeta/CD19-depleted stem cell transplant. For the CDR3, the DNA is TGTGCCAGCAGTGAAGCCCTCCCAAGGGGGGCAGGTGAGACCCAGTACTTC. Amino acid sequence: CASSEALPRGAGETQYF.